The 19 T cell receptor beta chains below come from one sample, sequenced in a study of blood T cell repertoires in COVID-19. Using immunoSEQ multiplex PCR, the repertoire was profiled, and TCRdb retains in-frame clones only, with some absent. The data contain approximately 270,000 clones, around 90% of them singletons. The sample was peripheral blood. The receptors here all came from a man older than 75 with acute or convalescent COVID-19.

The V and J genes are TRBV18 and TRBJ2-2; 9 positions agree with TRBD2. The V and J ends lost 0 bases and 12 bases, in that order; junction bases with no gene match: 14. The CDR3 is 17 residues long. The germline CDR1 and CDR2 sequences are KGHSH and LQKENI. CDR3 protein: CASSPPGTSLRGEKLFF. The DNA of the CDR3 is TGTGCCAGCTCACCACCCGGGACTAGCCTCCGGGGGGAGAAGCTGTTTTTT.

The gene calls are TRBV7-9 and TRBJ2-2; TRBD2 agrees at 7 bases. Germline lookup yields CDR1 SEHNR and CDR2 FQNEAQ (reference sequence). V was clipped by 3 bases and J by 3 bases; unmatched bases: 4. The CDR3 runs to 15 residues. DNA of the CDR3: TGTGCCAGCAGCTTCGGACTAGATGACACCGGGGAGCTGTTTTTT. It yields the protein CASSFGLDDTGELFF.

V is TRBV7-9 and J is TRBJ2-5, with 9 bases that match TRBD2. The CDR3 runs 15 residues. Germline CDR1 reads SEHNR; CDR2 reads FQNEAQ (reference sequence). V lost 1 base, J lost 3 bases, and 3 bases stayed unmatched. The CDR3 DNA reads TGTGCCAGCAGCTTAGAGACTAGCGGTAAAGAGACCCAGTACTTC. It encodes CASSLETSGKETQYF.

V is TRBV6-5 and J is TRBJ2-7, with a weak D call TRBD1 (5 bases). V lost 0 bases to trimming and J lost 3 bases, with 12 bases between them. The CDR3 is 15 amino acids. Germline CDR1 is MNHEY and CDR2 is SVGAGI. The CDR3 reads CASSYSGAQGYEQYF. CDR3 nucleotide sequence: TGTGCCAGCAGTTACTCAGGGGCCCAGGGCTACGAGCAGTACTTC.

V usage is TRBV5-1 and J usage is TRBJ2-2; 7 nucleotides agree with TRBD2. Germline CDR1 reads SGHRS; CDR2 reads YFSETQ. V dropped 5 bases and J dropped 5; count of bases not matched to a gene: 6. The CDR3 length is 14 residues. CDR3 sequence: CASRSLGGTGELFF. CDR3 bases: TGCGCCAGCAGATCCCTCGGGGGGACCGGGGAGCTGTTTTTT.

J is TRBJ2-3 and V is TRBV9, with TRBD2 matching over 10 bases. Per germline, CDR1 SGDLS and CDR2 YYNGEE. The V and J ends lost 0 bases and 6 bases, in that order; junction bases with no gene match: 13. This CDR3 comprises 18 residues. The CDR3 loop is CASSVEALAGVGFDTQYF. The CDR3 DNA follows: TGTGCCAGCAGCGTAGAGGCTCTAGCGGGGGTAGGTTTCGATACGCAGTATTTT.

The chain carries TRBV9 and TRBJ1-3; 8 bases are shared with TRBD1. The germline gives CDR1 SGDLS, CDR2 YYNGEE. V shed 1 base and J 3 bases; nucleotides not matched to a gene: 3. This CDR3 spans 15 amino acids. CDR3 in amino acids: CASSVSGGYGNTIYF. The CDR3 nucleotides read TGTGCCAGCAGCGTATCAGGGGGCTATGGAAACACCATATATTTT.

This chain joins TRBV5-1 and TRBJ2-1; D is ambiguous. CDR1 SGHRS and CDR2 YFSETQ come from the germline V gene. The length of the CDR3 is 12 residues. The V end lost 4 bases, the J end lost 9 bases, and 11 bases lay between the germline ends. CDR3 region: CASSDPGGEQFF. The DNA of the CDR3 is TGCGCCAGCAGCGATCCAGGTGGTGAGCAGTTCTTC.

CDR3 coding DNA: TGTGCCAGTGAAGCGGGAGGGCCTAACAATGAGCAGTTCTTC. Protein: CASEAGGPNNEQFF. The chain carries TRBV27 and TRBJ2-1, with 10 bases lining up with TRBD2. Germline V CDR1 and CDR2: MNHEY, SMNVEV (reference sequence). The V segment lost 9 bases and the J segment 5 bases; nucleotides outside the gene matches: 7. The CDR3 extends over 14 amino acids.

V and J are TRBV28 and TRBJ2-3, with 11 bases that match TRBD2. Germline V gene sequence: CDR1 MDHEN, CDR2 SYDVKM. The CDR3 is made up of 16 amino acids. Unmatched junction bases numbered 8, after V lost 3 bases and J lost 6 bases. The DNA for the CDR3 is TGTGCCAGCAGTTTGCTGTTAGCGGGAGGGTGGGATACGCAGTATTTT. Translating it yields CASSLLLAGGWDTQYF.

This clone was seen only once. CDR3 bases: TGTGCCAGCAGCTCCGACACGAACTATGGCTACACCTTC. Translation gives CASSSDTNYGYTF. The V call is TRBV7-2, the J call TRBJ1-2; D remains ambiguous. Looked up from germline, CDR1 is SGHTA and CDR2 is FQGNSA. The CDR3 loop spans 13 amino acids. The V gene lost 4 bases and the J gene lost 2 bases, with 8 bases spanning the gap.

This clone came up a few times. V and J are TRBV7-9 and TRBJ1-2; TRBD1 aligns across 9 bases. Germline V lookup: CDR1 SEHNR, CDR2 FQNEAQ (reference sequence). V lost 7 bases to trimming and J lost 6 bases; unmatched junction nucleotides: 12. CDR3 length: 15 amino acids. The CDR3 is CASNFFGQGINGYTF. In nucleotides, the CDR3 is TGTGCCAGCAACTTCTTTGGACAGGGGATAAATGGCTACACCTTC.

The CDR3 region is CASSSSSVASGIMDTQYF. In nucleotides, the CDR3 is TGTGCCAGCAGTTCCTCATCAGTGGCTAGCGGGATTATGGATACGCAGTATTTT. The chain uses TRBV6-2 or TRBV6-3 and TRBJ2-3; TRBD2 aligns across 9 bases. The V segment lost 4 bases and the J segment 6 bases; nucleotides outside the gene matches: 17. The CDR3 length is 18 residues. Germline-derived CDR1 and CDR2 are MNHEY and SVGEGT.

This clone is a singleton in its sample. The gene calls are TRBV28 and TRBJ1-5; perhaps TRBD1 as D (5 bases). The CDR3 runs to 14 residues. In germline, CDR1 is MDHEN, CDR2 SYDVKM. Trimming took off 5 bases at V and 7 bases at J, with 15 bases between the two ends. CDR3 nucleotides: TGTGCCAGCAGTGGCACGGGGGTTGGGCAGCCCCAGCATTTT. As protein: CASSGTGVGQPQHF.

This chain uses TRBV7-3 with TRBJ1-1; 7 positions agree with TRBD1. This CDR3 region has 13 residues. Per germline, CDR1 SGHTA and CDR2 FQGTGA. The J segment lost 7 bases and the V segment lost 4 bases, leaving 6 bases of the junction unmatched. The CDR3 nucleotides are TGTGCCAGCAGCTCACCGGGACAGTTTGAAGCTTTCTTT. This translates into CASSSPGQFEAFF.

The chain couples TRBV21-1 to TRBJ2-1; the table's D call TRBD1 went unverified against the DNA. TRBV21-1 is flagged as a pseudogene. CDR3 length equals 12 residues. The DNA for the CDR3 is TGTACAACAGGGGGCAGTAGTGATGAGCAGTTCTTC. Residues: CTTGGSSDEQFF.

About this clone itself: Other DNA sequences in the same sample also yield this CDR3. Written as DNA, the CDR3 is TGTGCCAGCAGTGAGGGGGGTTCCTCTGGAAACACCATATATTTT. This gives the protein CASSEGGSSGNTIYF. The chain is built from TRBV25-1 and TRBJ1-3, with D maybe TRBD1 (5 bases). CDR1 MGHDK and CDR2 SYGVNS come from the germline V gene. The germline V and J ends were trimmed by 3 bases and 0 bases, with 9 bases remaining between them. The length of the CDR3 is 15 residues.

The rearrangement links TRBV7-2 to TRBJ2-5, with 8 bases matching TRBD1. V lost 4 bases and J lost 5; bases outside the gene matches: 12. The V gene's germline CDR1 is SGHTA and CDR2 FQGNSA. The CDR3 runs to 16 residues. The CDR3 loop is CASSSYQGAIGETQYF. Written as DNA, the CDR3 is TGTGCCAGCAGCTCATATCAGGGGGCAATTGGGGAGACCCAGTACTTC.

This clone was seen just once. The rearrangement links TRBV12-5 to TRBJ1-4; TRBD1 aligns across 7 bases. This CDR3 is built from 15 residues. Per the germline V gene, CDR1 is LGHNT and CDR2 is FRNRAP. The trim removed 7 bases at V and 4 bases at J, leaving 9 bases unmatched. CDR3 residues: CASAFLQGFNEKLFF. The DNA of the CDR3 is TGTGCTAGTGCCTTCTTACAGGGGTTTAATGAAAAACTGTTTTTT.